This T cell receptor beta chain was obtained from a study of blood T cell repertoires in COVID-19. Whole-study context: T cells, B-cell-depleted T cells, or PBMCs supplied cDNA or gDNA.

Original methodology: By means of reference gene primer amplification, nucleated cell counts were estimated. Only in-frame clones appear in the TCRdb table, and some are missing; sequencing was by immunoSEQ multiplex PCR. The DNA gave D and trimming, while V, J and clone size come from that table. The data contain about 240,000 clones, 75% to 85% of them singletons. The specimen was peripheral blood. The TCR sequence derives from a human donor in a cohort sampled during active COVID-19.

CDR3 nucleotide sequence: TGCGCCAGCAGCTTGGCCCCTAGCGGGGGGCCCACAGATACGCAGTATTTT. Protein sequence: CASSLAPSGGPTDTQYF. V is TRBV5-1 and J is TRBJ2-3; 11 positions match TRBD2. Germline CDR1 and CDR2: SGHRS and YFSETQ. After removal of 0 bases from V and 2 bases from J, the junction contained 5 bases not matched to a gene. This CDR3 comprises 17 residues.